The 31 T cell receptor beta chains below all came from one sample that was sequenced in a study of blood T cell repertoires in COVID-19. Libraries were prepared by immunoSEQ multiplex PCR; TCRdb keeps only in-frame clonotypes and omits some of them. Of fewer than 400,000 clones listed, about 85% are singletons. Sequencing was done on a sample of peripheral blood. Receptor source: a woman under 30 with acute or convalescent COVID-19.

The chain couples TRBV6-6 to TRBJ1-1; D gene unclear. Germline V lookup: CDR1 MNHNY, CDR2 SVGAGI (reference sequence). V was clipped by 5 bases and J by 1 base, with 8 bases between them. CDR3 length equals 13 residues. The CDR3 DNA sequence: TGTGCCAGCAGTCTAACAGAGAACACTGAAGCTTTCTTT. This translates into CASSLTENTEAFF.

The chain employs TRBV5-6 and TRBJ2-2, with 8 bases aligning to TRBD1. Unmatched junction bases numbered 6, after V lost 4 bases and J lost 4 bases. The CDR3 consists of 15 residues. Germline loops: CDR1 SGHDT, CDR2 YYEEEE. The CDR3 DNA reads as TGTGCCAGCAGCATGACAGGGGTCTTCACCGGGGAGCTGTTTTTT. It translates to CASSMTGVFTGELFF.

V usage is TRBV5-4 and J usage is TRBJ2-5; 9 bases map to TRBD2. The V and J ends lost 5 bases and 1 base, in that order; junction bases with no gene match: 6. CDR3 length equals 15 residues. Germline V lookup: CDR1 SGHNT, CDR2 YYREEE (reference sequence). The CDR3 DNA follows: TGTGCCAGCAGGGCGGCTAGCGGGGCCCAAGAGACCCAGTACTTC. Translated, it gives CASRAASGAQETQYF.

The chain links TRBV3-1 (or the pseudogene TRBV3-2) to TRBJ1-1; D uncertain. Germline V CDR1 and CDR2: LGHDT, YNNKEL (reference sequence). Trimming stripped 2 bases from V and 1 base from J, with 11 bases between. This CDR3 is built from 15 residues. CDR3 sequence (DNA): TGTGCCAGCAGCCAACGATCAGGTTGGAACACTGAAGCTTTCTTT. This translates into CASSQRSGWNTEAFF.

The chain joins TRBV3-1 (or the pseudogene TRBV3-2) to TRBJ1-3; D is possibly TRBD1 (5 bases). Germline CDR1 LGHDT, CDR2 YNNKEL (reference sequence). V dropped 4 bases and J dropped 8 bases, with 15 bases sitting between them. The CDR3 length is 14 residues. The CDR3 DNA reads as TGTGCCAGCAGCCTAATGGGGGGAGCAGACACCATATATTTT. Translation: CASSLMGGADTIYF.

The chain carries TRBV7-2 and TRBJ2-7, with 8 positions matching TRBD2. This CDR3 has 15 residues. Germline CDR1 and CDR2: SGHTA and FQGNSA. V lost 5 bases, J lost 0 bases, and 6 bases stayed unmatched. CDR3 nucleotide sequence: TGTGCCAGCAGCCCGGCCGGGACTAGCTCCTACGAGCAGTACTTC. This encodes CASSPAGTSSYEQYF.

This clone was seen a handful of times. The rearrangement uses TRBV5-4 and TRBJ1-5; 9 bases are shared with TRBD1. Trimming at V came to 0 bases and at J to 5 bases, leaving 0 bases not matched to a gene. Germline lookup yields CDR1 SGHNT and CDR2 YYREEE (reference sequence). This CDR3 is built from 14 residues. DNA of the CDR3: TGTGCCAGCAGCTTGGGGACAGGGGATCAGCCCCAGCATTTT. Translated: CASSLGTGDQPQHF.

The DNA for the CDR3 is TGTGCCAGCAGCCCATCCGGGACTGACTCCTACGAGCAGTACTTC. This gives the protein CASSPSGTDSYEQYF. The chain combines TRBV11-2 with TRBJ2-7, with TRBD2 as a possible D gene (6 bases). V lost 5 bases and J 0 bases, leaving 14 bases between the germline ends. The germline V gene has CDR1 SGHAT and CDR2 FQNNGV. This CDR3 spans 15 amino acids.

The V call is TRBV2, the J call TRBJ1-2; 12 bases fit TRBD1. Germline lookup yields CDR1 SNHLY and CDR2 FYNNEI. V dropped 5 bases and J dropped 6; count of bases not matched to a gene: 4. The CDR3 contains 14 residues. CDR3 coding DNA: TGTGCCAGCAGTCCGGGACAGGGGGCGAATGGCTACACCTTC. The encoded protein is CASSPGQGANGYTF.

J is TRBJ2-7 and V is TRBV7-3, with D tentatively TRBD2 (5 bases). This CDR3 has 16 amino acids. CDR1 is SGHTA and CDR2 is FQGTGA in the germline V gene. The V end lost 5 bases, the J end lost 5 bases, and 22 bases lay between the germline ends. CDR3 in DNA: TGTGCCAGCAGCCCAAGAGGTGGGAGTGAACCCCACGAGCAGTACTTC. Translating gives CASSPRGGSEPHEQYF.

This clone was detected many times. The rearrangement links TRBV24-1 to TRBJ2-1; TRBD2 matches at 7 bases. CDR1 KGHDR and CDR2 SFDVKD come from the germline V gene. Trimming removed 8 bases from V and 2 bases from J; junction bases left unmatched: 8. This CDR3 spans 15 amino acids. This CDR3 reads CATTSSGGTYNEQFF. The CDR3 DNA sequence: TGTGCCACCACTTCTAGCGGAGGAACCTACAATGAGCAGTTCTTC.

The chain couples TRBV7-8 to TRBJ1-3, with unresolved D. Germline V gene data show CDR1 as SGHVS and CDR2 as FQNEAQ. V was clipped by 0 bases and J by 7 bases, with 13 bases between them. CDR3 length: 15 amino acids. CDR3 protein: CASSLARGGLNTIYF. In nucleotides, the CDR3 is TGTGCCAGCAGCTTAGCGCGGGGTGGCCTTAACACCATATATTTT.

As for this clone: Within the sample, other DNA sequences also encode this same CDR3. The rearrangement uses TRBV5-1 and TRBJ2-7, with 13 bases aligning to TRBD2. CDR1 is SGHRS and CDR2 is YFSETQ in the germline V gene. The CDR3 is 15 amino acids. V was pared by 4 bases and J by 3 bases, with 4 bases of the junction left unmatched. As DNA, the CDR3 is TGCGCCAGCAGCCTCGGACTAGCGGGAGTCTACGAGCAGTACTTC. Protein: CASSLGLAGVYEQYF.

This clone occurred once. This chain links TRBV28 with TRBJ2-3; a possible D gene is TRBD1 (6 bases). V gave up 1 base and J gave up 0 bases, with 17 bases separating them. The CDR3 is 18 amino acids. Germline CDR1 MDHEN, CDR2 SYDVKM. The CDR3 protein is CASSLSQGLGVSTDTQYF. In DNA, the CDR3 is TGTGCCAGCAGTTTATCCCAGGGGCTTGGGGTTAGCACAGATACGCAGTATTTT.

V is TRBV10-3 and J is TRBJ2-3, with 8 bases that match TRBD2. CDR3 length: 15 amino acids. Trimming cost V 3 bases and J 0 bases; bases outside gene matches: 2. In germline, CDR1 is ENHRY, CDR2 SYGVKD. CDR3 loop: CAISDSGASTDTQYF. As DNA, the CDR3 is TGTGCCATCAGTGATAGCGGGGCGAGCACAGATACGCAGTATTTT.

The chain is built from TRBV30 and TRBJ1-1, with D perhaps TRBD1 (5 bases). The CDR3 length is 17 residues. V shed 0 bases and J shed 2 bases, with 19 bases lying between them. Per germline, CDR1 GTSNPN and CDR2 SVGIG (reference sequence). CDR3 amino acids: CAWSVGLKGLGNTEAFF. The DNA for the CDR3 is TGTGCCTGGAGTGTAGGTTTAAAGGGGCTGGGCAACACTGAAGCTTTCTTT.

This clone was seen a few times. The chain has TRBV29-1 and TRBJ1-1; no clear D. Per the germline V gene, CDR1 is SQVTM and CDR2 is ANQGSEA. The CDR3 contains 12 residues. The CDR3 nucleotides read TGCAGTGCCTTCGGGTGGAACACTGAAGCTTTCTTT. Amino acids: CSAFGWNTEAFF.

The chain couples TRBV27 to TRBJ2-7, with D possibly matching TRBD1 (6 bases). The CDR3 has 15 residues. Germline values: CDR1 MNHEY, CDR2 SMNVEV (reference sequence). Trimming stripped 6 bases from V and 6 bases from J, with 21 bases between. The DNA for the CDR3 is TGTGCCAGCAGAGATCTTAGCGCAGGGGCCTCCGAGCAGTACTTC. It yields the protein CASRDLSAGASEQYF.

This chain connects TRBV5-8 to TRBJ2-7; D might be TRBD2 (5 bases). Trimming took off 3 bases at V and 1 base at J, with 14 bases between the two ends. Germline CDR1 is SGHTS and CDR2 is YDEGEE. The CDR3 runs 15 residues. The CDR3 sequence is CASSSPRTSSYEQYF. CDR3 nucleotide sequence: TGTGCCAGCAGCTCCCCCCGGACTTCGTCCTACGAGCAGTACTTC.

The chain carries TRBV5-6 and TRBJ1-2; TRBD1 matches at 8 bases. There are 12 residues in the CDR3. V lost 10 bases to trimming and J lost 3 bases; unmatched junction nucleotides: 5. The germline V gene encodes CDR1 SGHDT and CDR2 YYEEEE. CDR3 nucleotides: TGTGCCTGCCACAGGGGGGACTATGGCTACACCTTC. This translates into CACHRGDYGYTF.

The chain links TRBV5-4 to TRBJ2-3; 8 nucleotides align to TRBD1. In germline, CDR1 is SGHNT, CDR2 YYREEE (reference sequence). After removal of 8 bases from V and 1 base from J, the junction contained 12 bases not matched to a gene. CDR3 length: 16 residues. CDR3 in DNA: TGTGCCAGTAGAGCCTCAGGGGGCGCGGGCACAGATACGCAGTATTTT. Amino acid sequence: CASRASGGAGTDTQYF.

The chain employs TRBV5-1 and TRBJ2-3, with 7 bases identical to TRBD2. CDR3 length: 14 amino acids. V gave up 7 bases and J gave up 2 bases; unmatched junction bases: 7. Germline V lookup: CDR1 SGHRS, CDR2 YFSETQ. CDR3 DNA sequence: TGCGCCAGCGGACCGGGACTACACACAGATACGCAGTATTTT. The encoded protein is CASGPGLHTDTQYF.

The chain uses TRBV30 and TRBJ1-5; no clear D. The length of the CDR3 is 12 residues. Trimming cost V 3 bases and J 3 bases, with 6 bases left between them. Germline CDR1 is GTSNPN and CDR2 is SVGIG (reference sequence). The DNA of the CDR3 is TGTGCCTGGAGCCCATCCAATCAGCCCCAGCATTTT. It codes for CAWSPSNQPQHF.

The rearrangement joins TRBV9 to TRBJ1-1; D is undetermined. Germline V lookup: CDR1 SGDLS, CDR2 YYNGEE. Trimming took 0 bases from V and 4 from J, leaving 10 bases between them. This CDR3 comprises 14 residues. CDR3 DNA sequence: TGTGCCAGCAGCGTAGGCGGGGTTGGCACTGAAGCTTTCTTT. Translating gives CASSVGGVGTEAFF.

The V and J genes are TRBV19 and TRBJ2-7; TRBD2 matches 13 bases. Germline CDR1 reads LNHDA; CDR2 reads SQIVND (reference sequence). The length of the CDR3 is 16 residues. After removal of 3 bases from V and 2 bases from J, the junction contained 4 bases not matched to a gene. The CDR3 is CASSIPGTSGTYEQYF. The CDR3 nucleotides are TGTGCCAGTAGTATCCCAGGGACTAGCGGGACCTACGAGCAGTACTTC.

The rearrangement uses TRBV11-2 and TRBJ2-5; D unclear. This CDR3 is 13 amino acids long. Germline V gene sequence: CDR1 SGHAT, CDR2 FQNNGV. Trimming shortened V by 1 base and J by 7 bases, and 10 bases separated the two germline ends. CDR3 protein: CASSLVAEGTQYF. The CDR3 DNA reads TGTGCCAGCAGCTTAGTTGCGGAAGGGACCCAGTACTTC.

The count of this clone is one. The CDR3 DNA sequence: TGTGCCAGCAGCGCCGGGAGGAGCGACTATGGCTACACCTTC. This gives the protein CASSAGRSDYGYTF. V gene TRBV5-6 combines with J gene TRBJ1-2, with no clear D. V lost 4 bases, J lost 3 bases, and 13 bases lay in between. CDR1 is SGHDT, CDR2 YYEEEE, per germline. CDR3 size: 14 residues.

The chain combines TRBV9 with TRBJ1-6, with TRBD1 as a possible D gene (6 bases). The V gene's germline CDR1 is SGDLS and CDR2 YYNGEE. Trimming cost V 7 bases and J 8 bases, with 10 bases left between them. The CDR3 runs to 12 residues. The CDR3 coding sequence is TGTGCCAGCGGCGGGGGCTATTCACCCCTCCACTTT. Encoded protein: CASGGGYSPLHF.

The CDR3 region is CASSQVGGGGLYNEQFF. The DNA of the CDR3 is TGTGCCAGCAGCCAAGTCGGGGGCGGGGGACTTTACAATGAGCAGTTCTTC. J is TRBJ2-1 and V is TRBV3-1 (or the pseudogene TRBV3-2), with D tentatively TRBD2 (7 bases). The V gene lost 1 base and the J gene lost 4 bases, with 17 bases spanning the gap. This CDR3 has 17 amino acids. Germline V gene lookup returns CDR1 LGHDT and CDR2 YNNKEL (reference sequence).

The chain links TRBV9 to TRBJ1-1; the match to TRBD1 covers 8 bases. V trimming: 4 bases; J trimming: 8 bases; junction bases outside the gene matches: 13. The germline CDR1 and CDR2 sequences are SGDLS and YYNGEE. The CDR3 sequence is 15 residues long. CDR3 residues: CASSLGDRGGTEAFF. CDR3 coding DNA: TGTGCCAGCAGCCTTGGCGACAGGGGAGGGACCGAAGCTTTCTTT.

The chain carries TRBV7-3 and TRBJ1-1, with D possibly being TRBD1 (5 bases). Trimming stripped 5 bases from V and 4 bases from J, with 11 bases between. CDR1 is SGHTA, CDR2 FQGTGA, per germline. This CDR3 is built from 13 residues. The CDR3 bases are TGTGCCAGCAGCACAACGGGGGTCACTGAAGCTTTCTTT. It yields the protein CASSTTGVTEAFF.